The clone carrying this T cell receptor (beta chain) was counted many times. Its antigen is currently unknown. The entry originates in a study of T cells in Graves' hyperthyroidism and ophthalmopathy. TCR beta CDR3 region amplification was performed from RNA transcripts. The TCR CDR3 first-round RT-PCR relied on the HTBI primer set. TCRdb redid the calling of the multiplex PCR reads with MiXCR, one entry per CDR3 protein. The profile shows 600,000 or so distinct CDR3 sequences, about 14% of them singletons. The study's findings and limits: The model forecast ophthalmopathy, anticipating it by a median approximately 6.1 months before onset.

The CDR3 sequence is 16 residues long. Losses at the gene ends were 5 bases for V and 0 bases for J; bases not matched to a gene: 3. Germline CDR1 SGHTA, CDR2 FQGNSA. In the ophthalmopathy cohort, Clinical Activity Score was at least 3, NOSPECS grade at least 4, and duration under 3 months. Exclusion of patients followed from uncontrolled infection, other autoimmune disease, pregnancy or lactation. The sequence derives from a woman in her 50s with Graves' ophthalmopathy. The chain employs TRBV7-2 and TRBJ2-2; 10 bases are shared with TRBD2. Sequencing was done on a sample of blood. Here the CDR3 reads CASSPGLASNTGELFF. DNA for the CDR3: TGTGCCAGCAGCCCGGGACTAGCGTCGAACACCGGGGAGCTGTTTTTT.